The rows below give T cell receptor beta chains drawn from one sample of a study of identical twins. TCRdb recomputed calls from the 5' RACE reads with MiXCR, one row per CDR3 protein. The table lists some 690,000 distinct CDR3 sequences, approximately 22% of them singletons. The data were also submitted as part of a second study, on T cells expressing NK-cell markers.

The specimen sequenced was PBMCs. These receptor sequences come from a woman aged 18-29 years in good health. CDR3s include the opening cysteine and the closing phenylalanine or tryptophan. D genes are given only for firm matches. Some rows mark clone size as missing; the rest say once, few, many or name a class of expanded clone.

v_call	clone_size	j_call	d_call	cdr3_nt	cdr3_aa
TRBV3-1	NA	TRBJ2-7	NA	TGTGCCAGCAGCCAAGATGCCAGCGGGTACTCGAGCGGCTACGAGCAGTACTTC	CASSQDASGYSSGYEQYF
TRBV7-2	NA	TRBJ2-3	NA	TGTGCCAGCTCGGTACTCACAGATACGCAGTATTTT	CASSVLTDTQYF
TRBV20-1	few	TRBJ2-5	TRBD2	TGCAGTGCCAAACTAGCGGGAGTAACAGAGACCCAGTACTTC	CSAKLAGVTETQYF
TRBV5-1	few	TRBJ1-1	NA	TGCGCCAGCAGCTCGGGACACCCGCTGTCGAACACTGAAGCTTTCTTT	CASSSGHPLSNTEAFF
TRBV12-3/TRBV12-4	NA	TRBJ2-1	TRBD2	TGTGCCAGCAGTTTAAGGGCTCACTGGACTAGCGGAGGCCTCGCAACCTACAATGAGCAGTTCTTC	CASSLRAHWTSGGLATYNEQFF
TRBV18	NA	TRBJ2-3	TRBD1	TGTGCCAGCTCACGGCTCGGGACAGGGCCCACAGATACGCAGTATTTT	CASSRLGTGPTDTQYF
TRBV5-1	many	TRBJ1-3	NA	TGTGCCAGCAGTTTGGAGGGCAATGGAAACACCATATATTTT	CASSLEGNGNTIYF
TRBV7-2	NA	TRBJ2-3	TRBD2	TGTGCCAGCAGCTGGGACCCAGCGGGAGGGACAGATACGCAGTATTTT	CASSWDPAGGTDTQYF
TRBV9	NA	TRBJ1-1	NA	TGTGCCAGCAGCGTATCTGGGATTACCCACGGCACTGAAGCTTTCTTT	CASSVSGITHGTEAFF
TRBV7-2	few	TRBJ2-7	TRBD2	TGTGCCAGCAGAATAGGGTTTAGCGGGAGGTACGAGCAGTACTTC	CASRIGFSGRYEQYF
TRBV20-1	many	TRBJ2-7	NA	TGCAGTGCCGCCCCCGGGGTTTGGGAGCAGTACTTC	CSAAPGVWEQYF
TRBV10-3	NA	TRBJ1-1	NA	TGTGCCATCAGTGAGGCGGCGTCCATGAACACTGAAGCTTTCTTT	CAISEAASMNTEAFF
TRBV9	many	TRBJ1-5	NA	TGTGCCAGCAGCGTAGCTGGGGAACCGGGGCAGCCCCAGCATTTT	CASSVAGEPGQPQHF
TRBV2	NA	TRBJ1-1	TRBD1	TGTGCCAGCACTAGGGACAGTGGTACTGAAGCTTTCTTT	CASTRDSGTEAFF
TRBV5-1	many	TRBJ2-7	NA	TGCGCCAGCAGCTTGGCCCGTTCGGAGCAGTACTTC	CASSLARSEQYF
TRBV3-1	few	TRBJ2-1	TRBD2	TGTGCCAGCAGCCCATTGGCTAGCGGGAGTACGGATGAGCAGTTCTTC	CASSPLASGSTDEQFF
TRBV5-1	few	TRBJ2-1	NA	TGCGCCAGCAGCTTCACTAGCTACGGTGAGCAGTTCTTC	CASSFTSYGEQFF
TRBV20-1	NA	TRBJ2-7	NA	TGCAGTGCGAGGACTTTGGCCTACGAGCAGTACTTC	CSARTLAYEQYF
TRBV20-1	many	TRBJ2-3	NA	TGCAGTGCTAGCACAGGCACAGATACGCAGTATTTT	CSASTGTDTQYF
TRBV20-1	NA	TRBJ1-1	NA	TGCAGTGCCTATGGGACTCTCTCCGGCAACACTGAAGCTTTCTTT	CSAYGTLSGNTEAFF
TRBV5-6	few	TRBJ2-7	NA	TGTGCCAGCAGCTTGGTATCTAGGAGAAACGAGCAGTACTTC	CASSLVSRRNEQYF
TRBV5-1	NA	TRBJ2-7	NA	TGCGCCAGCAGCTTGGTTCTAGGGGAGCAGTACTTC	CASSLVLGEQYF